This T cell receptor beta chain was sequenced in a study of blood T cell repertoires in COVID-19. Here immunoSEQ multiplex PCR was the method, and the copy in TCRdb shows in-frame clones only, minus some. The sample includes under 150,000 clones, almost 85% of them seen just once. This CDR3 has 12 residues. V was clipped by 5 bases and J by 8 bases, with 10 bases between them. The germline CDR1 and CDR2 sequences are LNHDA and SQIVND (reference sequence). The sequence came from a man between 65 and 79 years old with active or convalescent COVID-19. The chain joins TRBV19 to TRBJ2-1, with a possible D match to TRBD1 (6 bases). The sample comprised peripheral blood. DNA of the CDR3: TGTGCCAGTAGTGTGGGGGCGTATGAGCAGTTCTTC. Its translation: CASSVGAYEQFF. Filled out from reference TRBV19 and TRBJ2-1, the complete variable domain reads DGGITQSPKYLFRKEGQNVTLSCEQNLNHDAMYWYRQDPGQGLRLIYYSQIVNDFQKGDIAEGYSVSREKKESFPLTVTSAQKNPTAFYLCASSVGAYEQFFGPGTRLTVL.